One and the same sample provided the 24 T cell receptor beta chains below, sequenced in a study of cytomegalovirus exposure and HLA in healthy donors. PCR used 60 Vbeta primers and 13 Jbeta primers. The assay was immunoSEQ multiplex PCR, and TCRdb's table has in-frame clones only and misses some. This sample's clone table lists around 200,000 clones. Sequenced: PBMCs. These receptors were obtained from a woman aged 18-29 years in good health and CMV-seropositive.

The rearrangement uses TRBV7-2 and TRBJ2-7, with 7 bases matching TRBD2. The J segment lost 3 bases and the V segment lost 5 bases, leaving 10 bases of the junction unmatched. Germline V lookup: CDR1 SGHTA, CDR2 FQGNSA. The CDR3 runs to 15 residues. CDR3 in amino acids: CASSEPTGGSYEQYF. CDR3 nucleotide sequence: TGTGCCAGCAGCGAACCTACCGGGGGGAGCTACGAGCAGTACTTC.

V and J are TRBV19 and TRBJ1-1, with TRBD1 identical over 8 bases. The CDR3 has 15 residues. Trimming removed 5 bases from V and 1 base from J; junction bases left unmatched: 6. Germline V gives CDR1 LNHDA, CDR2 SQIVND (reference sequence). CDR3 bases: TGTGCCAGTAGTCCAACAGGGGGACGGAACACTGAAGCTTTCTTT. Its protein product is CASSPTGGRNTEAFF.

This chain joins TRBV11-3 and TRBJ2-3, with 10 positions matching TRBD1. CDR1 and CDR2 (germline): SGHNT, YENEEA. The CDR3 has 16 residues. V was pared by 0 bases and J by 4 bases, with 4 bases of the junction left unmatched. CDR3 sequence reads: CASSLEGTGVPDTQYF. DNA of the CDR3: TGTGCCAGCAGCTTAGAGGGGACAGGGGTGCCAGATACGCAGTATTTT.

The CDR3 spells CASSQVVGTLRYYSNQPQHF. The CDR3 DNA reads TGCGCCAGCAGCCAAGTTGTGGGGACATTACGATACTATAGCAATCAGCCCCAGCATTTT. This chain connects TRBV4-3 to TRBJ1-5; a possible D gene is TRBD1 (6 bases). Germline V gives CDR1 LGHNA, CDR2 YSLEER. Trimming left V 1 base short and J 0 bases short, with 22 bases between. The CDR3 has 20 amino acids.

The chain combines TRBV5-1 with TRBJ1-2; 7 positions match TRBD1. The J segment lost 5 bases and the V segment lost 4 bases, leaving 2 bases of the junction unmatched. The CDR3 sequence is 12 residues long. Germline V gene sequence: CDR1 SGHRS, CDR2 YFSETQ. The CDR3 reads CASSTDRYGYTF. The CDR3 region has the DNA TGCGCCAGCAGCACGGACAGGTATGGCTACACCTTC.

V gene TRBV5-8 combines with J gene TRBJ1-1, with 7 bases aligning to TRBD1. Trimming removed 4 bases from V and 11 bases from J; junction bases left unmatched: 8. The germline CDR1 and CDR2 sequences are SGHTS and YDEGEE. CDR3 size: 12 residues. This chain's CDR3 is CASSARDSRAFF. As DNA, the CDR3 is TGTGCCAGCAGCGCCCGGGACAGTCGGGCTTTCTTT.

The J gene is TRBJ2-3, the V gene TRBV7-9; 7 bases map to TRBD2. The CDR3 extends over 16 amino acids. V gave up 6 bases and J gave up 3 bases; unmatched junction bases: 12. Per the germline V gene, CDR1 is SEHNR and CDR2 is FQNEAQ (reference sequence). Here the CDR3 DNA reads TGTGCCAGCAGTCCCCGAGCGGGATATTGGACAGATACGCAGTATTTT. Translating gives CASSPRAGYWTDTQYF.

The CDR3 DNA reads TGTGCCAGCAGCTCGCCGGGACAGGGAGGCACTGAAGCTTTCTTT. Protein sequence: CASSSPGQGGTEAFF. The chain joins TRBV5-4 to TRBJ1-1, with 9 bases identical to TRBD1. This CDR3 spans 15 amino acids. The V gene's germline CDR1 is SGHNT and CDR2 YYREEE (reference sequence). Trimming cost V 3 bases and J 4 bases; bases outside gene matches: 7. Full variable domain (missing parts from reference TRBV5-4 and TRBJ1-1): ETGVTQSPTHLIKTRGQQVTLRCSSQSGHNTVSWYQQALGQGPQFIFQYYREEENGRGNFPPRFSGLQFPNYSSELNVNALELDDSALYLCASSSPGQGGTEAFFGQGTRLTVV.

The chain joins TRBV9 to TRBJ1-6; D call uncertain. CDR3 size: 14 residues. Germline CDR1 and CDR2: SGDLS and YYNGEE. The V gene lost 2 bases and the J gene lost 9 bases, with 12 bases spanning the gap. CDR3 residues: CASSVGGFGSPLHF. CDR3 nucleotide sequence: TGTGCCAGCAGCGTGGGAGGCTTTGGTTCACCCCTCCACTTT.

The V gene is TRBV10-3, the J gene TRBJ2-3; possibly TRBD1 for D (6 bases). The CDR3 covers 16 residues. CDR1 and CDR2 from the germline V gene are ENHRY and SYGVKD. Trimming pared 2 bases from V and 2 bases from J, leaving 14 bases between. CDR3 in amino acids: CAISEIDDRTTDTQYF. The CDR3 coding sequence is TGTGCCATCAGTGAGATTGATGACAGGACCACAGATACGCAGTATTTT.

V usage is TRBV30 and J usage is TRBJ2-3; 10 bases are shared with TRBD2. The CDR3 runs to 16 residues. Looked up from germline, CDR1 is GTSNPN and CDR2 is SVGIG (reference sequence). J lost 2 bases, V lost 5 bases, and 10 bases had no gene match. The CDR3 DNA sequence: TGTGCCTGGCGCCCGATAAGCGGGGGGGCCACAGATACGCAGTATTTT. It is translated as CAWRPISGGATDTQYF.

V is TRBV19 and J is TRBJ1-1; 8 nucleotides match TRBD1. The germline V gene encodes CDR1 LNHDA and CDR2 SQIVND (reference sequence). The CDR3 is 15 amino acids. The J segment lost 4 bases and the V segment lost 6 bases, leaving 10 bases of the junction unmatched. The CDR3 is CASRTPGRGLTEAFF. CDR3 DNA sequence: TGTGCCAGTAGGACCCCGGGCAGGGGGCTCACTGAAGCTTTCTTT.

This chain connects TRBV4-2 to TRBJ2-7; D is possibly TRBD2 (5 bases). The germline gives CDR1 LGHNA, CDR2 YNFKEQ. The ends were cut back, 1 base at V and 0 bases at J, with 16 bases in the middle. The CDR3 consists of 17 residues. The CDR3 DNA sequence: TGTGCCAGCAGCCAAGTTGTAAGAGCGGTCTCCTCCTACGAGCAGTACTTC. As protein: CASSQVVRAVSSYEQYF.

The chain couples TRBV10-2 to TRBJ2-3, with 8 bases that match TRBD2. The V segment lost 6 bases and the J segment 4 bases; nucleotides outside the gene matches: 9. The CDR3 is 15 amino acids. CDR1 is WSHSY and CDR2 is SAAADI in the germline V gene. The CDR3 coding sequence is TGCGCCAGCAGCCCGGGACTAGGGTTGTCAGATACGCAGTATTTT. It codes for CASSPGLGLSDTQYF.

The V gene is TRBV5-6, the J gene TRBJ1-2; a possible D gene is TRBD1 (6 bases). Germline assignment: CDR1 SGHDT and CDR2 YYEEEE. The ends were cut back, 4 bases at V and 2 bases at J, with 12 bases in the middle. The CDR3 contains 14 residues. CDR3 in DNA: TGTGCCAGCAGCCCACAGGGATGGAACTATGGCTACACCTTC. Residues: CASSPQGWNYGYTF.

The V gene is TRBV5-1, the J gene TRBJ2-7; D perhaps matches TRBD1 (6 bases). The CDR3 runs to 13 residues. V was cut by 5 bases and J by 6 bases, with 15 bases left in between. Per germline, CDR1 SGHRS and CDR2 YFSETQ. The chain's CDR3 is CASSATGTPEQYF. The DNA of the CDR3 is TGCGCCAGCAGTGCTACAGGGACCCCCGAGCAGTACTTC. Full variable domain (rest looked up from reference TRBV5-1 and TRBJ2-7): KAGVTQTPRYLIKTRGQQVTLSCSPISGHRSVSWYQQTPGQGLQFLFEYFSETQRNKGNFPGRFSGRQFSNSRSEMNVSTLELGDSALYLCASSATGTPEQYFGPGTRLTVT.

The chain combines TRBV4-2 with TRBJ1-5, with D possibly matching TRBD1 (5 bases). The CDR3 is made up of 15 amino acids. The germline CDR1 and CDR2 sequences are LGHNA and YNFKEQ. V lost 0 bases to trimming and J lost 7 bases, with 13 bases between them. In nucleotides, the CDR3 is TGTGCCAGCAGCCAAGAAGGGGCGCAAGAACAGCCCCAGCATTTT. The encoded protein is CASSQEGAQEQPQHF.

This rearrangement joins TRBV15 to TRBJ1-4, with D tentatively TRBD1 (6 bases). Germline loops: CDR1 LNHNV, CDR2 YYDKDF (reference sequence). The ends were cut back, 0 bases at V and 5 bases at J, with 10 bases in the middle. The CDR3 length is 15 residues. As DNA, the CDR3 is TGTGCCACCAGCAGAGATCCCAGGGGAAATGAAAAACTGTTTTTT. The encoded protein is CATSRDPRGNEKLFF.

Remarks on this clone: Germline is not matched at one junction end, which may reflect a read error. The genes are TRBV7-7 and TRBJ2-3; a possible D gene is TRBD1 (5 bases). CDR1 SSHAT and CDR2 FNYEAQ come from the germline V gene (reference sequence). The CDR3 spans 16 residues. The CDR3 is CASSQGRMVQGDTQYF. The DNA of the CDR3 is TGTGCTAGCAGCCAGGGCAGGATGGTCCAGGGAGATACGCAGTATTTT.

This rearrangement joins TRBV29-1 to TRBJ2-3, with 9 bases that match TRBD1. V lost 6 bases and J lost 1; bases outside the gene matches: 14. The CDR3 is 17 residues long. Germline values: CDR1 SQVTM, CDR2 ANQGSEA. CDR3: CSVLGQGRFLGTDTQYF. CDR3 nucleotides: TGCAGCGTCCTCGGACAGGGGCGGTTCTTGGGCACAGATACGCAGTATTTT.

The CDR3, as DNA: TGTGCCAGCAGTGAGGGGACAATGGCCTACGAGCAGTACTTC. Translation gives CASSEGTMAYEQYF. This chain links TRBV2 with TRBJ2-7, with D tentatively TRBD1 (6 bases). This CDR3 has 14 residues. Trimming took off 3 bases at V and 2 bases at J, with 11 bases between the two ends. The germline V gene has CDR1 SNHLY and CDR2 FYNNEI.

The rearrangement links TRBV7-9 to TRBJ2-4; 9 nucleotides line up with TRBD1. The CDR3 has 17 residues. The J segment lost 1 base and the V segment lost 3 bases, leaving 7 bases of the junction unmatched. The V gene's germline CDR1 is SEHNR and CDR2 FQNEAQ (reference sequence). The CDR3 spells CASSFGGQGQAKNIQYF. For the CDR3, the DNA is TGTGCCAGCAGCTTTGGTGGACAGGGGCAGGCCAAAAACATTCAGTACTTC. The whole variable domain, remainder taken from reference TRBV7-9 and TRBJ2-4, is DTGVSQNPRHKITKRGQNVTFRCDPISEHNRLYWYRQTLGQGPEFLTYFQNEAQLEKSRLLSDRFSAERPKGSFSTLEIQRTEQGDSAMYLCASSFGGQGQAKNIQYFGAGTRLSVL.

J is TRBJ2-7 and V is TRBV6-5; 7 nucleotides match TRBD1. Germline CDR1 is MNHEY and CDR2 is SVGAGI. CDR3 length: 12 amino acids. V gave up 6 bases and J gave up 4 bases; unmatched junction bases: 3. DNA of the CDR3: TGTGCCAGCAGACAGGGGATTTACGAGCAGTACTTC. This codes for CASRQGIYEQYF.

Details on this clone: This sample also contains other DNA sequences that code for the same CDR3. The chain links TRBV15 to TRBJ2-1; 9 nucleotides match TRBD2. In germline, CDR1 is LNHNV, CDR2 YYDKDF (reference sequence). V shed 0 bases and J 2 bases; nucleotides not matched to a gene: 5. The CDR3 runs 17 residues. CDR3 in DNA: TGTGCCACCAGCAGAGAGTGGCGGGAGGGACCCTACAATGAGCAGTTCTTC. Its protein is CATSREWREGPYNEQFF.